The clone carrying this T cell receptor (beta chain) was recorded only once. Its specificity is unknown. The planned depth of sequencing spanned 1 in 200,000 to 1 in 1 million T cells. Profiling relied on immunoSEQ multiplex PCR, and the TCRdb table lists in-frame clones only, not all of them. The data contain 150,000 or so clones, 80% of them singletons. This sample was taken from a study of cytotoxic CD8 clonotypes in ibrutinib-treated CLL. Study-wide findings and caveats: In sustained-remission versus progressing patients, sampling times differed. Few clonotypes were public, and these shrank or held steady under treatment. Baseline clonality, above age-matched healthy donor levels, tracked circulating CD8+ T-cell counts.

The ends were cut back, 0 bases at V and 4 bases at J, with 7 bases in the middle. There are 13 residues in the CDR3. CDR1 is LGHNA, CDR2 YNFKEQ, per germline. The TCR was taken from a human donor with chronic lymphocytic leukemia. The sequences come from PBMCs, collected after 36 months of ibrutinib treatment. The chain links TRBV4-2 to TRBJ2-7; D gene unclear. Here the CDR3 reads CASSQDTDYEQYF. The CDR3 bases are TGTGCCAGCAGCCAAGATACGGATTACGAGCAGTACTTC.